A single sample gave rise to the 25 T cell receptor beta chains below, sequenced in a study of cytomegalovirus exposure and HLA in healthy donors (dated by TCRdb to about 2017). The library was obtained by the immunoSEQ multiplex PCR assay. The multiplex PCR relied on a mix of 60 forward primers for TCR Vbeta segments and 13 reverse primers for TCR Jbeta segments. Here the immuneACCESS table is served through TCRdb, limited to in-frame sequences with V and J called. Missing clones are a known gap in these copies; in checked studies unresolved V genes cover under half, and the rest lacks a known reason. For this sample the table gives about 97,000 clones, of which 81% were detected only once. The top ten clonotypes cover approximately 5.4% of the sample. The sequenced sample consisted of PBMCs. All receptors derive from a man aged 40-49 years in good health and CMV-seropositive.

The chain recombines TRBV29-1 with TRBJ2-7, with D hard to call. Germline lookup yields CDR1 SQVTM and CDR2 ANQGSEA. The V gene lost 1 base and the J gene lost 1 base, with 8 bases spanning the gap. This CDR3 has 13 amino acids. The CDR3 DNA reads TGCAGCGTTGAAGGAACAGATTCCTACGAGCAGTACTTC. Its translation: CSVEGTDSYEQYF.

The rearrangement joins TRBV7-9 to TRBJ2-5, with a possible D match to TRBD2 (6 bases). Between the trimmed V and J ends, which lost 5 bases and 2 bases, there was a span of 12 bases. The CDR3 length is 14 residues. The germline V gene has CDR1 SEHNR and CDR2 FQNEAQ (reference sequence). The CDR3 region has the DNA TGTGCCAGCAGCCCTGGACTATTTCAAGAGACCCAGTACTTC. The encoded protein is CASSPGLFQETQYF.

The chain carries TRBV7-3 and TRBJ2-5, with 10 positions matching TRBD1. Germline assignment: CDR1 SGHTA and CDR2 FQGTGA. After removal of 5 bases from V and 4 bases from J, the junction contained 7 bases not matched to a gene. The CDR3 runs 15 residues. This CDR3 is CASSPTRDRGETQYF. CDR3 nucleotide sequence: TGTGCCAGCAGCCCTACTCGGGACAGGGGAGAGACCCAGTACTTC.

Comments on this clone: Other DNA sequences in the sample encode the same CDR3. This chain links TRBV4-1 with TRBJ2-5; 11 bases are shared with TRBD2. Germline lookup yields CDR1 MGHRA and CDR2 YSYEKL. Trimming at V came to 4 bases and at J to 5 bases, leaving 3 bases not matched to a gene. The CDR3 is 14 amino acids. The CDR3 sequence is CASSLSGGEETQYF. The CDR3 nucleotides are TGCGCCAGCAGCCTTAGCGGGGGGGAGGAGACCCAGTACTTC.

The V and J genes are TRBV25-1 and TRBJ1-3; the D is unclear. The CDR3 spans 12 residues. Trimming shortened V by 4 bases and J by 4 bases, and 5 bases separated the two germline ends. Germline V gene data show CDR1 as MGHDK and CDR2 as SYGVNS. Here the CDR3 DNA reads TGTGCCAGCAGTGCGGGAGGAAACACCATATATTTT. Translation: CASSAGGNTIYF.

The chain is built from TRBV29-1 and TRBJ1-2; TRBD1 agrees at 12 bases. The CDR3 contains 14 residues. Germline V gene data show CDR1 as SQVTM and CDR2 as ANQGSEA. J gave up 6 bases and V 3 bases, and 5 bases lay outside the gene matches. The CDR3 nucleotides are TGCAGCGTTGACGGGACAGGGGGCGGTGATGGCTACACCTTC. This codes for CSVDGTGGGDGYTF.

The table lists this clone with a few counts. Germline is not matched at one junction end, which may reflect a read error. This chain uses TRBV30 with TRBJ2-2, with a weak D call TRBD1 (6 bases). Per germline, CDR1 GTSNPN and CDR2 SVGIG (reference sequence). This CDR3 comprises 14 residues. CDR3 in amino acids: CARRRDKNTGELFF. In DNA, the CDR3 is TGTGCCAGGAGACGGGACAAGAACACCGGGGAGCTGTTTTTT.

The chain recombines TRBV19 with TRBJ2-1; 9 bases map to TRBD2. Trimming took 9 bases from V and 4 from J; bases not matched to a gene: 13. CDR1 is LNHDA, CDR2 SQIVND, per germline (reference sequence). The length of the CDR3 is 16 residues. CDR3 in DNA: TGTGCCAGGAGGAGGGCGGGAGGGTCCCCTTACAATGAGCAGTTCTTC. It translates to CARRRAGGSPYNEQFF.

The chain uses TRBV7-8 and TRBJ1-3, with 7 nucleotides matching TRBD1. V was clipped by 5 bases and J by 0 bases; unmatched bases: 10. Germline CDR1 SGHVS, CDR2 FQNEAQ. The CDR3 is 17 residues long. CDR3 protein: CASSRTGTALSGNTIYF. The DNA of the CDR3 is TGTGCCAGCAGCCGGACTGGGACAGCCCTCTCTGGAAACACCATATATTTT.

This clone has just a few counts. V and J are TRBV9 and TRBJ2-7; TRBD1 matches at 11 bases. The CDR3 runs to 14 residues. The J segment lost 5 bases and the V segment lost 4 bases, leaving 5 bases of the junction unmatched. Germline-derived CDR1 and CDR2 are SGDLS and YYNGEE. CDR3 DNA: TGTGCCAGCAGCTCCCGGACAGGGGGCGACGAGCAGTACTTC. Its protein is CASSSRTGGDEQYF.

The chain couples TRBV5-1 to TRBJ2-1, with D tentatively TRBD1 (6 bases). Germline V gene lookup returns CDR1 SGHRS and CDR2 YFSETQ. This CDR3 region has 14 residues. V was clipped by 3 bases and J by 1 base, with 8 bases between them. The CDR3 DNA follows: TGCGCCAGCAGCTGGGGGCGGTCCTACAATGAGCAGTTCTTC. Translation: CASSWGRSYNEQFF.

V gene TRBV6-1 combines with J gene TRBJ1-2, with a possible D match to TRBD1 (5 bases). From germline, CDR1 is MNHNS and CDR2 SASEGT. The CDR3 runs 13 residues. Trimming shortened V by 7 bases and J by 2 bases, and 11 bases separated the two germline ends. The CDR3 bases are TGTGCCAGCAATTCGGACAAGAACTATGGCTACACCTTC. Translating gives CASNSDKNYGYTF.

The chain links TRBV6-1 to TRBJ1-4, with D perhaps TRBD1 (5 bases). The length of the CDR3 is 15 residues. Germline V gene lookup returns CDR1 MNHNS and CDR2 SASEGT. Trimming stripped 2 bases from V and 7 bases from J, with 14 bases between. CDR3 in amino acids: CASSEQQGGGEKLFF. CDR3 nucleotides: TGTGCCAGCAGTGAACAGCAGGGCGGGGGTGAAAAACTGTTTTTT.

V and J are TRBV27 and TRBJ1-2; 7 bases match TRBD1. V lost 6 bases, J lost 4 bases, and 8 bases stayed unmatched. There are 14 residues in the CDR3. The germline V gene encodes CDR1 MNHEY and CDR2 SMNVEV (reference sequence). The CDR3 sequence is CASSGQEGSYGYTF. CDR3 nucleotide sequence: TGTGCCAGCAGCGGACAGGAGGGCTCCTATGGCTACACCTTC.

The chain uses TRBV4-1 and TRBJ2-1; 9 bases fit TRBD1. Germline CDR1 is MGHRA and CDR2 is YSYEKL. With V trimmed by 1 base and J by 7 bases, 5 bases remained unmatched. The CDR3 consists of 15 residues. The CDR3 reads CASSQAQGAWNEQFF. Written as DNA, the CDR3 is TGCGCCAGCAGCCAAGCACAGGGGGCTTGGAATGAGCAGTTCTTC.

This clone was seen a handful of times. The chain employs TRBV5-4 and TRBJ2-1, with 12 bases fitting TRBD2. The V gene's germline CDR1 is SGHNT and CDR2 YYREEE (reference sequence). CDR3 length: 16 amino acids. The V segment lost 3 bases and the J segment 4 bases; nucleotides outside the gene matches: 5. The CDR3 region is CASSYTSGGLYNEQFF. The CDR3 DNA sequence: TGTGCCAGCAGCTACACTAGCGGGGGGTTATACAATGAGCAGTTCTTC.

The J gene is TRBJ2-1, the V gene TRBV11-3, with a tentative D call TRBD1 (6 bases). The CDR3 covers 12 residues. Per germline, CDR1 SGHNT and CDR2 YENEEA. Between the trimmed V and J ends, which lost 2 bases and 16 bases, there was a span of 15 bases. The CDR3 spells CASSLLWTVRFF. The CDR3 DNA sequence: TGTGCCAGCAGCTTACTTTGGACAGTTCGCTTCTTC.

This chain links TRBV4-1 with TRBJ2-2; 10 nucleotides agree with TRBD2. V shed 7 bases and J 6 bases; nucleotides not matched to a gene: 8. This CDR3 has 15 residues. CDR1 is MGHRA, CDR2 YSYEKL, per germline. The CDR3 is CASTSAGGPAGELFF. The CDR3 DNA is TGCGCCAGCACCTCAGCGGGAGGGCCGGCCGGGGAGCTGTTTTTT.

The chain has TRBV18 and TRBJ1-1; 7 nucleotides match TRBD1. The ends lost 6 bases at V and 4 bases at J; junction bases unmatched: 5. The germline CDR1 and CDR2 sequences are KGHSH and LQKENI. The CDR3 totals 13 residues. The CDR3, as DNA: TGTGCCAGCTCGTCCAGACAGGGCACTGAAGCTTTCTTT. Translation: CASSSRQGTEAFF.

The gene calls are TRBV4-2 and TRBJ1-1; D call uncertain. Germline CDR1 and CDR2: LGHNA and YNFKEQ. The CDR3 spans 14 residues. Trimming shortened V by 3 bases and J by 2 bases, and 10 bases separated the two germline ends. The CDR3 nucleotides read TGTGCCAGCAGCCAGATAAGTACTAACACTGAAGCTTTCTTT. It codes for CASSQISTNTEAFF.

V and J are TRBV7-9 and TRBJ1-2, with 8 bases matching TRBD1. CDR1 is SEHNR and CDR2 is FQNEAQ in the germline V gene (reference sequence). Losses at the gene ends were 3 bases for V and 6 bases for J; bases not matched to a gene: 12. The CDR3 covers 16 residues. CDR3 residues: CASSLGGNRGKNGYTF. CDR3 nucleotide sequence: TGTGCCAGCAGCTTGGGCGGGAACAGGGGGAAGAATGGCTACACCTTC. The entire variable domain, with the rest obtained from reference TRBV7-9 and TRBJ1-2, is as follows: DTGVSQNPRHKITKRGQNVTFRCDPISEHNRLYWYRQTLGQGPEFLTYFQNEAQLEKSRLLSDRFSAERPKGSFSTLEIQRTEQGDSAMYLCASSLGGNRGKNGYTFGSGTRLTVV.

This chain uses TRBV6-6 with TRBJ1-5; maybe TRBD1 (5 bases). Trimming took 7 bases from V and 5 from J, leaving 18 bases between them. The CDR3 runs 15 residues. Per germline, CDR1 MNHNY and CDR2 SVGAGI (reference sequence). This CDR3 reads CASTDLGGGDQPQHF. The CDR3 DNA sequence: TGTGCCAGCACCGACCTCGGGGGGGGTGATCAGCCCCAGCATTTT.

As for this clone: The same CDR3 also results from other DNA sequences found in this sample. The J gene is TRBJ2-2, the V gene TRBV9; D is perhaps TRBD1 (6 bases). V was clipped by 3 bases and J by 6 bases, with 6 bases between them. This CDR3 spans 12 amino acids. CDR1 and CDR2 (germline): SGDLS, YYNGEE. CDR3 coding DNA: TGTGCCAGCAGCGAGGGGGCCGGGGAGCTGTTTTTT. It is translated as CASSEGAGELFF.

CDR3 protein: CSVAPGSVGNEQYF. DNA of the CDR3: TGCAGCGTTGCGCCCGGTAGCGTAGGCAACGAGCAGTACTTC. The genes are TRBV29-1 and TRBJ2-7; possible D gene TRBD2, 5 bases. The CDR3 sequence is 14 residues long. CDR1 SQVTM and CDR2 ANQGSEA come from the germline V gene. The V and J ends lost 4 bases and 5 bases respectively, with 18 bases between them.

The rearrangement links TRBV9 to TRBJ2-1, with 7 nucleotides matching TRBD2. Germline V gene lookup returns CDR1 SGDLS and CDR2 YYNGEE. J lost 7 bases, V lost 0 bases, and 4 bases had no gene match. This CDR3 is 14 amino acids long. As DNA, the CDR3 is TGTGCCAGCAGCGTAGAGGTTAGCGGGAATGAGCAGTTCTTC. Its translation: CASSVEVSGNEQFF.